This TCR beta chain was recorded in a study of cytomegalovirus exposure and HLA in healthy donors. The study, taken as a whole, reports: There was a cluster of highly shared sequence variants that was likely a sequencing artifact.

The CDR3 spans 15 residues. Germline CDR1 SGDLS, CDR2 YYNGEE. V shed 0 bases and J shed 1 base, with 10 bases lying between them. It was with 60 Vbeta and 13 Jbeta primers that the PCR ran. The data were produced by immunoSEQ multiplex PCR, yet TCRdb's version contains in-frame clones alone and is incomplete. Of 250,000 to 350,000 clones detected, approximately 80% appear once; the ten largest clones hold roughly 0.31%. In the case of this clone: Its specificity is unknown.

The source is a girl aged 2-10 years in good health and CMV-seronegative. The sample consisted of PBMCs. The chain joins TRBV9 to TRBJ2-5; D is unclear. The CDR3, as DNA: TGTGCCAGCAGCGTAGGGCTCGCCCCCCAAGAGACCCAGTACTTC. It translates to CASSVGLAPQETQYF.